The source of this TCR beta chain is a study of neurological immune-mediated disorders. Study results and caveats: Multiple sclerosis was found to have the least TCR clonal expansion, below healthy controls, and HTLV-1-associated myelopathy the most.

This clonotype was seen many times. Its specificity is not known. V dropped 6 bases and J dropped 4 bases, with 7 bases sitting between them. There are 12 residues in the CDR3. The germline V gene has CDR1 SGHRS and CDR2 YFSETQ. Synthesis of cDNA was performed by 5'RACE using 10-nucleotide random UMIs. MiXCR, applied by TCRdb to the 5' RACE reads, yields one record per CDR3 protein. Found here are 25,000 to 35,000 distinct CDR3 sequences, 1.5% of them singletons; the top ten hold approximately 8.7%. The TCR comes from a woman in her twenties or thirties with multiple sclerosis. The chain combines TRBV5-1 with TRBJ2-2, with D hard to call. Sequencing input: PBMCs. The DNA for the CDR3 is TGCGCCAGCATTTCCTTCACCGGGGAGCTGTTTTTT. Translating it yields CASISFTGELFF.